The T cell receptor (beta chain) described here comes from a study of cytomegalovirus exposure and HLA in healthy donors. Study-level findings and limits: Highest at DRB1 and lowest at HLA-C, TCR association rates differed among HLA loci in a later analysis. A few of the chains that were CMV-associated were confirmed in vitro to be specific for CMV antigens. High specificity and sensitivity for cytomegalovirus status were reported for the classifier. A later analysis found most CMV-associated TCR beta chains apparently HLA-restricted.

V dropped 4 bases and J dropped 0 bases, with 24 bases sitting between them. The CDR3 sequence is 19 residues long. In germline, CDR1 is MGHRA, CDR2 YSYEKL. The PCR employed 60 Vbeta primers together with 13 Jbeta primers. The method was immunoSEQ multiplex PCR; TCRdb's version includes in-frame clones alone and lacks a portion of them. There are around 120,000 clones in the sample; 75% to 85% occur only once, and around 9.1% lies in the top ten. On this clone: What it recognizes is unknown.

The clonotype was recovered from a woman aged 45-59 years in good health and CMV-seropositive. The V gene is TRBV4-1, the J gene TRBJ1-1; D unresolved. Source material: PBMCs. The CDR3 sequence: CASSPLGRYPRRMNTEAFF. The CDR3 DNA reads as TGCGCCAGCAGCCCACTTGGGAGATATCCTAGACGCATGAACACTGAAGCTTTCTTT.